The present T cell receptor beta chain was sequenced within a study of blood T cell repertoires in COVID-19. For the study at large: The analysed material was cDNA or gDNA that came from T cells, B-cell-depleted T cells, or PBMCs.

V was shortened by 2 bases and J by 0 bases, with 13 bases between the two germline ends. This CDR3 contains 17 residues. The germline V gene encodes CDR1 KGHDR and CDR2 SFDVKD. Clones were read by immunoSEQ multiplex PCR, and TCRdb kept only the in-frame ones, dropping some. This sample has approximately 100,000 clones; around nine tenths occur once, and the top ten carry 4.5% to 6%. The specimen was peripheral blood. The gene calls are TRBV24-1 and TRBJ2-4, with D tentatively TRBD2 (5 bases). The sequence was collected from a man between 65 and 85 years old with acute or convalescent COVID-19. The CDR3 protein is CATSDSGRGRAKNIQYF. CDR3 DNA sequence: TGTGCCACCAGTGATTCGGGTCGGGGTAGAGCCAAAAACATTCAGTACTTC.